This TCR beta chain originates from a study of OX40 agonist ivuxolimab in advanced cancers. Turning to the study itself: A diagnosis of hepatocellular carcinoma, melanoma, renal cell or head and neck cancer was present in dose-escalation patients.

Regarding this clone: Its antigen is unknown.

V was clipped by 5 bases and J by 7 bases; unmatched bases: 4. The germline gives CDR1 WSHSY, CDR2 SAAADI. The CDR3 is 15 residues long. Study-level results: Compared with CD4+, CD8+ T cells on average had more expanded clones. There were also nonresponders showing low normalized T-cell clonal expansion.

The table came from immunoSEQ multiplex PCR; TCRdb's copy has only in-frame clones and leaves some out. The sample carries approximately 94,000 clones, roughly 90% recorded once. The sample in question was CD4+ or CD8+ T cells sorted from blood, obtained in a trial of the OX40 agonist ivuxolimab. V and J are TRBV10-2 and TRBJ1-6; TRBD1 matches at 11 bases. This receptor was obtained from an adult with an advanced solid tumor such as melanoma, head and neck, liver or kidney cancer. DNA for the CDR3: TGCGCCAGCAGTTGGGACAGGGGGAAGAATTCACCCCTCCACTTT. It encodes CASSWDRGKNSPLHF.